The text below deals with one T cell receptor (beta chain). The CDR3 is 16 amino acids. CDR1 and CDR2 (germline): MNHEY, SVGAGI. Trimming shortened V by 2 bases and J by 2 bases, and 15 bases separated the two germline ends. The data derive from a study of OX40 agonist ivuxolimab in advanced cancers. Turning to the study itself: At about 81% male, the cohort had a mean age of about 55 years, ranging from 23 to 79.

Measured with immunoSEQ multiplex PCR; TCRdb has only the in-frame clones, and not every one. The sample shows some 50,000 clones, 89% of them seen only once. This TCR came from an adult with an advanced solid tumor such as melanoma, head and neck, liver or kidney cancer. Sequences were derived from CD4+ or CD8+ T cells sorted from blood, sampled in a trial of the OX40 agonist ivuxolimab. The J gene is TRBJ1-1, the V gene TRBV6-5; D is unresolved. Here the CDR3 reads CASSYLTNPGNTEAFF. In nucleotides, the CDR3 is TGTGCCAGCAGTTACCTAACGAATCCGGGTAACACTGAAGCTTTCTTT.